This T cell receptor beta chain was sequenced during a study of naive and memory T cell subsets. Four subsets defined by CD45RA and CD27 were sorted after CD3, CD4, CD8 and live/dead staining. Both TRBC1 and TRBC2 were covered by a beta constant-region primer of two equimolar oligonucleotides. The ligated cDNA underwent four PCR rounds using SP2 and nested alpha and beta constant-region primers. TCRdb re-called the UMI-ligation and nested PCR reads with MiXCR, one entry per CDR3 protein. The top ten hold 22% of the sample, which has tens of thousands of distinct CDR3 sequences, roughly 9.1% seen once. The CDR3 contains 14 residues. V dropped 1 base and J dropped 4 bases, with 11 bases sitting between them. CDR1 and CDR2 (germline): MDHEN, SYDVKM.

This chain uses TRBV28 with TRBJ2-7, with D perhaps matching TRBD2 (6 bases). The sequence derives from a human donor in good health. Material: central memory CD8+ T cells from blood. CDR3 in amino acids: CASSLFREDYEQYF. For the CDR3, the DNA is TGTGCCAGCAGTTTATTCAGGGAGGATTACGAGCAGTACTTC.